The clone carrying this TCR beta chain was counted at least ten times. Its specificity is unknown. One end of the junction does not line up with germline, which may come from a read error. Amplifying from RNA transcripts, the study obtained TCR beta CDR3 regions. HTBI primers were employed in first-round RT-PCR, then a second-round multiplex PCR followed. TCRdb redid the calling of the multiplex PCR reads with MiXCR, one entry per CDR3 protein. The sample holds about 620,000 distinct CDR3 sequences, 20% to 25% seen once. Excluded were patients with other autoimmune diseases, uncontrolled infections, pregnancy or lactation. The germline V gene encodes CDR1 LGHNA and CDR2 YNFKEQ. The length of the CDR3 is 13 residues. This record belongs to a study of Graves' ophthalmopathy and Graves' hyperthyroidism. Study-wide results and caveats: Ophthalmopathy cases were distinguished from stable hyperthyroidism by a 13-signature model, reaching around 88% sensitivity and around 81% specificity.

J is TRBJ1-1 and V is TRBV4-2; no clear D gene. Sequences were obtained from peripheral blood. This TCR derives from a woman aged 18 to 35 with stable Graves' hyperthyroidism. Some clones in this sample may be carry-over from other donors' samples. The CDR3 coding sequence is TGTGCCAGCAGCCAAGATCCGCCTAGGGCAGTAATCTTT. Protein sequence: CASSQDPPRAVIF.